This T cell receptor beta chain was identified during a study of cytomegalovirus exposure and HLA in healthy donors listed by TCRdb under 2017. Study-level background: The 500 to 700 repertoires of the first cohort and the approximately 130 validation repertoires were produced on the same platform, according to a later analysis. To predict cytomegalovirus infection status, the study combined high-throughput TCR immunosequencing, statistical association of individual TCRs with disease status, and machine learning. A separate validation cohort of some 130 different subjects was used in addition to the roughly 670-subject first cohort. The study aimed to test whether signatures of past pathogen exposure could be identified by cataloging public T cell receptors.

Points the paper makes about the study in general: Across donors, most TCR sequences were observed very rarely, whereas some public TCRs were present in many individuals. All 110 or so repertoires were used to score co-occurrence in the validation cohort in a later analysis, because that analysis had no HLA typing for the cohort. Subsequent analysis determined that TCRs grouped into clusters in the first cohort also showed a tendency toward co-occurrence across the roughly 120 validation repertoires, and 90% to 95% of cluster scores exceeded 0. A few of the identified cytomegalovirus-associated TCR beta chains were confirmed in vitro to be specific for cytomegalovirus antigens. In the study, some 160 TCR beta chains were listed as associated with cytomegalovirus. The authors suggested that the approach could potentially be generalized to other disease states and immunological phenotypes. The classifier was reported to diagnose cytomegalovirus status with high specificity and sensitivity in both the original cohort and the validation cohort.

The junction shows trimming of 4 bases on V and 6 bases on J, and the gene matches do not reach 12 bases of it. CDR1 MGHRA and CDR2 YSYEKL were looked up in the germline V gene. The CDR3 runs 15 residues from the cysteine to the phenylalanine. The retained sequence is limited to the CDR3, 45 bases, with the frame set at the first base. In the case of this clone: Its antigen is not yet known. No quality values exist for individual bases; no much larger clone is one base distant.

The donors were included in the validation cohort of some 110 subjects, a group kept apart from the roughly 730-subject first cohort. Library preparation employed the immunoSEQ multiplex PCR assay. Under the source paper's analysis protocol: A statistical classification framework was built to diagnose cytomegalovirus status from the catalog of TCR beta chain sequences. This is the immuneACCESS table as TCRdb keeps it, with only in-frame sequences that have V and J called. A part of the clones is gone; compared with another copy, unresolved V genes explain less than half, and the rest is unexplained. V and J calls plus clone size are reproduced from that table; the DNA served to infer D and trimming. The sample table records some 200,000 clones; 84% of these occur just once. The ten biggest clones cover 13% of the sample.

The receptor comes from a woman aged 30 to 39 in good health and CMV-seropositive. Input material: PBMCs. Here the chain combines TRBV4-1 and TRBJ2-7, with TRBD2 matching 7 junction bases. The DNA is as follows: TGCGCCAGCAGCCCCCACGCGGGAGAGAGGCGCGAGCAGTACTTC. This gives the protein CASSPHAGERREQYF.